Listed below are T cell receptor beta chains from one sample, sequenced in a study of cytomegalovirus exposure and HLA in healthy donors. The assay was immunoSEQ multiplex PCR, and TCRdb's table has in-frame clones only and misses some. The sample carries more than 150,000 clones, about 82% recorded once. Sequencing used PBMCs. The origin of the receptors is a man aged 18-30 years in good health and CMV-seronegative. Each CDR3 is given with its conserved first and last residue.

TRBJ1-3,TRBV2,CASQGNTIYF
TRBJ2-3,TRBV5-1,CASSLLYREGPDTQYF
TRBJ2-5,TRBV27,CASGFGGRETQYF
TRBJ2-1,TRBV6-1,CASSVMDRGLNEQFF
TRBJ1-6,TRBV6-5,CASSSRQGGSPLHF
TRBJ1-2,TRBV6-1,CASSDHRVSRPYGYTF
TRBJ1-6,TRBV4-1,CASSQSGGYNSPLHF
TRBJ2-7,TRBV28,CASRKTTGPGGSYEQYF
TRBJ2-7,TRBV7-2,CASSLEGTGVYEQYF
TRBJ1-2,TRBV2,CASTGGGTSYGYTF
TRBJ2-7,TRBV5-1,CASSRGLETYEQYF
TRBJ2-3,TRBV20-1,CSAGWVDTQYF
TRBJ1-2,TRBV29-1,CSAGGPHGQIYGYTF
TRBJ1-1,TRBV6-4,CASSDRQLNTEAFF
TRBJ2-5,TRBV11-3,CASSPDGTVQETQYF
TRBJ1-5,TRBV7-9,CASSLGVGDSGQPQHF
TRBJ2-7,TRBV2,CASVHGTGGYEQYF
TRBJ2-1,TRBV5-6,CASSLGSGEQFF